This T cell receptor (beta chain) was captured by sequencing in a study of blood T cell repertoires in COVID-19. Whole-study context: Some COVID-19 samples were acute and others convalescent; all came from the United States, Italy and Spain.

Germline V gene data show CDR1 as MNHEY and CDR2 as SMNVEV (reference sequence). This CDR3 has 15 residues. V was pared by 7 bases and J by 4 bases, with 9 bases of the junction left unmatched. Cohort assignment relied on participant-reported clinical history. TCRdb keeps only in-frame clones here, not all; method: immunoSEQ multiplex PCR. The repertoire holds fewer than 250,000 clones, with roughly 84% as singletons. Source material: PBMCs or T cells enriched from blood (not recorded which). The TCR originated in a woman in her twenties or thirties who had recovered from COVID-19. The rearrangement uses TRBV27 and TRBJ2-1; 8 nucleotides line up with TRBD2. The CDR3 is CASTPSREGYNEQFF. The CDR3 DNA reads TGTGCCAGCACCCCTAGTCGGGAGGGTTACAATGAGCAGTTCTTC.